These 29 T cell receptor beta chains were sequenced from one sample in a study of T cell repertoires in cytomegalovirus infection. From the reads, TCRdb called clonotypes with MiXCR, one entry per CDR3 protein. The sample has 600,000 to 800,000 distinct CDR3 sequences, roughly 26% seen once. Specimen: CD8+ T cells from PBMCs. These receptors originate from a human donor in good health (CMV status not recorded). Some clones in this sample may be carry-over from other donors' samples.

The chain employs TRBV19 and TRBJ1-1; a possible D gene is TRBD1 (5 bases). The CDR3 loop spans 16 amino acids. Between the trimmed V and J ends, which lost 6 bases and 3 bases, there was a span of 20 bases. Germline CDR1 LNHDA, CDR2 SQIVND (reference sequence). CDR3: CASSGLLRGTDTEAFF. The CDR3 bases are TGTGCCAGTAGCGGCTTGTTGAGAGGGACGGACACTGAAGCTTTCTTT.

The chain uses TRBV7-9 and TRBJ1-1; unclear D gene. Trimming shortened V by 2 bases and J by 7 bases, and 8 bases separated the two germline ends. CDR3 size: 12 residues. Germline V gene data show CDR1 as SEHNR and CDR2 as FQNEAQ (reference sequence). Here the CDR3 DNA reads TGTGCCAGCAGCTTAAAGGAGCTTGAAGCTTTCTTT. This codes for CASSLKELEAFF. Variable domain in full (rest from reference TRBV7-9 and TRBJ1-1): DTGVSQNPRHKITKRGQNVTFRCDPISEHNRLYWYRQTLGQGPEFLTYFQNEAQLEKSRLLSDRFSAERPKGSFSTLEIQRTEQGDSAMYLCASSLKELEAFFGQGTRLTVV.

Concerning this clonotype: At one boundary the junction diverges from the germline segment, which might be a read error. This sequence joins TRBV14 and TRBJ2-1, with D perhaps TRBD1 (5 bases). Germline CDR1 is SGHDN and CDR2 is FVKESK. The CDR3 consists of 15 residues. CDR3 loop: CASSQVQGIYIEQFF. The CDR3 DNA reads TGTGCCAGCAGCCAGGTGCAGGGTATCTACATTGAGCAGTTCTTC.

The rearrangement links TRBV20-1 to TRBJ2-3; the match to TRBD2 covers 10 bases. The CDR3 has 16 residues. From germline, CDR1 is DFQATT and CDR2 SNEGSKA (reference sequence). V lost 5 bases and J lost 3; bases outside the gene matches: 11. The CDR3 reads CSAGPGLALDTDTQYF. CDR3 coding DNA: TGCAGTGCTGGCCCGGGACTAGCGTTGGATACAGATACGCAGTATTTT.

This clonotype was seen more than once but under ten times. CDR3 residues: CSAREGATSTDTQYF. The CDR3 DNA follows: TGCAGTGCTAGAGAAGGAGCGACGAGCACAGATACGCAGTATTTT. The V call is TRBV20-1, the J call TRBJ2-3; the D is unclear. The V gene's germline CDR1 is DFQATT and CDR2 SNEGSKA (reference sequence). Trimming took off 0 bases at V and 0 bases at J, with 10 bases between the two ends. This CDR3 has 15 amino acids.

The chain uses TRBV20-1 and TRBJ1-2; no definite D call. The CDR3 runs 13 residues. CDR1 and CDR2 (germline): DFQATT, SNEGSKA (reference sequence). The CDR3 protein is CSAETGKPNGYTF. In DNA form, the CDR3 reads TGCAGCGCGGAAACCGGGAAACCAAATGGCTACACCTTC.

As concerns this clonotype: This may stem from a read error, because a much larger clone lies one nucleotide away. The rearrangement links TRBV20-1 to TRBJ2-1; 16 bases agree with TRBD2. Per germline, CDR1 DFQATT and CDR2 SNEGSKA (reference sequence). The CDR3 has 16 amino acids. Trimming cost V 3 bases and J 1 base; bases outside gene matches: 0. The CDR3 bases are TGCAGTGCTAGGGGACTAGCGGGGGGGTCCTACAATGAGCAGTTCTTC. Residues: CSARGLAGGSYNEQFF.

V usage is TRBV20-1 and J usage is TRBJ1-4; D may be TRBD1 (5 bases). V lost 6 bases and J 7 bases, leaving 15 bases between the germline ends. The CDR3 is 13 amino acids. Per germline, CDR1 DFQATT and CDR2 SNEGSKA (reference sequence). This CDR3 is CSARTLRSEKLFF. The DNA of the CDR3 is TGCAGTGCCCGGACACTGCGAAGTGAAAAACTGTTTTTT.

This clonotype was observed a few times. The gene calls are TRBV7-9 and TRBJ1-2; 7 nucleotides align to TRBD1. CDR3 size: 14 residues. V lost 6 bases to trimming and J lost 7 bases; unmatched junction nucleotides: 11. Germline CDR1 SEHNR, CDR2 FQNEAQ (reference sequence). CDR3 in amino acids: CASRHKTGYGGYTF. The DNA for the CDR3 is TGTGCCAGCAGACACAAGACAGGGTACGGTGGCTACACCTTC.

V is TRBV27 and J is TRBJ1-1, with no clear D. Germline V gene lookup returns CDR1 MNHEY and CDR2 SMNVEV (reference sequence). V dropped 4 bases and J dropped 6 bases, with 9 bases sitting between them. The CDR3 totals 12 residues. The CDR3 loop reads CASSSPGPEAFF. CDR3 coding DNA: TGTGCCAGCAGTTCCCCGGGCCCTGAAGCTTTCTTT.

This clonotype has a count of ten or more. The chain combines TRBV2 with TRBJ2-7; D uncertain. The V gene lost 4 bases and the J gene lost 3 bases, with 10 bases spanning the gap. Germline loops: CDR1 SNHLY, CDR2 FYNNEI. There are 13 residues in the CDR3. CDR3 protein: CASSARAGYEQYF. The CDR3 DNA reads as TGTGCCAGCAGTGCTCGTGCCGGCTACGAGCAGTACTTC.

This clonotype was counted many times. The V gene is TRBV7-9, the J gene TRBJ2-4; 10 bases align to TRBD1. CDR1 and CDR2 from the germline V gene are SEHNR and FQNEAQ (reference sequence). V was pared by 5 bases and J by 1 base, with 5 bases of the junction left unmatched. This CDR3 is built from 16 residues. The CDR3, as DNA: TGTGCCAGCAGCCCGGGGACAGGGGAGGCCAAAAACATTCAGTACTTC. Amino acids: CASSPGTGEAKNIQYF.

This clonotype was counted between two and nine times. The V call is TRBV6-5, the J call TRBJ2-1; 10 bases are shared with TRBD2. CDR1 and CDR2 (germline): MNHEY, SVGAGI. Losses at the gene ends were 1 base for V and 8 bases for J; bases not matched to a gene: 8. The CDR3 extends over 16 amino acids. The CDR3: CASSYLASGGAYEQFF. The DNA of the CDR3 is TGTGCCAGCAGTTACTTAGCCAGCGGGGGGGCGTATGAGCAGTTCTTC.

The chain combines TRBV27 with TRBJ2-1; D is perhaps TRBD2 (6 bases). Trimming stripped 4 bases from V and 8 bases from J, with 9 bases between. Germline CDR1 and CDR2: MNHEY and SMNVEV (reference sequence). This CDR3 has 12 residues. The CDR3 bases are TGTGCCAGCAGTTCCTGGAGGGATGAGCAGTTCTTC. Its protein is CASSSWRDEQFF.

CDR3 residues: CSARNSDSYEQYV. The DNA for the CDR3 is TGCAGTGCTAGGAACTCTGACTCCTACGAGCAGTACGTC. J is TRBJ2-7 and V is TRBV20-1; D not certain. There are 13 residues in the CDR3. In germline, CDR1 is DFQATT, CDR2 SNEGSKA (reference sequence). Trimming removed 3 bases at V and 0 bases at J, with 9 bases between.

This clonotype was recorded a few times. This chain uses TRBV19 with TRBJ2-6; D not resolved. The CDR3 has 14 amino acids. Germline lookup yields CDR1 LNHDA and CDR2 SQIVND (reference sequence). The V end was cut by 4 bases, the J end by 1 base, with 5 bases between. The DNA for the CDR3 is TGTGCCAGTAGTAGAGTATCTGGGGCCAACGTCCTGACTTTC. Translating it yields CASSRVSGANVLTF.

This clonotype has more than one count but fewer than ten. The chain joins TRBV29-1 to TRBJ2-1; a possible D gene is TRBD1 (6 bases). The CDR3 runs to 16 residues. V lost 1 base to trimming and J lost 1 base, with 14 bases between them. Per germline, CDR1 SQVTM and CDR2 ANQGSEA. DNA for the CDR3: TGCAGCGTTGAAGGGGTCTGGGGGCTTTCCTACAATGAGCAGTTCTTC. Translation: CSVEGVWGLSYNEQFF.

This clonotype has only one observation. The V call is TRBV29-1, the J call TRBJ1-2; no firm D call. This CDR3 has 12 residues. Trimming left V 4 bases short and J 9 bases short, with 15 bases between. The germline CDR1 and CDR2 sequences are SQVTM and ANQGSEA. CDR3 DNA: TGCAGCGTTGCCCGAGGAGATGGTAGCTACACCTTC. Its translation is CSVARGDGSYTF.

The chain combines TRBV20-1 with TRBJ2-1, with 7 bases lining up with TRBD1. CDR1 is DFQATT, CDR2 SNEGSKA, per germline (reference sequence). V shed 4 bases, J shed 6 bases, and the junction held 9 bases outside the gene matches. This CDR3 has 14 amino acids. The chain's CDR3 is CSATDRERPNEQFF. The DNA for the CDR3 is TGCAGTGCTACAGACAGGGAAAGACCCAATGAGCAGTTCTTC.

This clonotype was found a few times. The CDR3 here is CASSLRGVAEAFF. CDR3 nucleotide sequence: TGTGCCAGCAGCTTAAGAGGGGTGGCTGAAGCTTTCTTT. The genes are TRBV7-8 and TRBJ1-1, with D tentatively TRBD1 (5 bases). CDR1 SGHVS and CDR2 FQNEAQ come from the germline V gene. The CDR3 is made up of 13 amino acids. The V end lost 2 bases, the J end lost 6 bases, and 10 bases lay between the germline ends.

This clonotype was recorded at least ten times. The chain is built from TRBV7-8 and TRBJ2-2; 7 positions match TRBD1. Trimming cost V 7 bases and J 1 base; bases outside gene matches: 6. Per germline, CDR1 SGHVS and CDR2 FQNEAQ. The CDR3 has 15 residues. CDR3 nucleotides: TGTGCCAGCACCCTTGGACAGGTGAACACCGGGGAGCTGTTTTTT. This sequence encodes CASTLGQVNTGELFF.

CDR3: CASSQSQGASNTEAFF. In DNA form, the CDR3 reads TGTGCCAGCAGCCAAAGTCAGGGGGCTAGCAACACTGAAGCTTTCTTT. This chain uses TRBV14 with TRBJ1-1, with 8 bases aligning to TRBD1. The CDR3 spans 16 residues. V was clipped by 2 bases and J by 2 bases; unmatched bases: 7. CDR1 and CDR2 from the germline V gene are SGHDN and FVKESK.

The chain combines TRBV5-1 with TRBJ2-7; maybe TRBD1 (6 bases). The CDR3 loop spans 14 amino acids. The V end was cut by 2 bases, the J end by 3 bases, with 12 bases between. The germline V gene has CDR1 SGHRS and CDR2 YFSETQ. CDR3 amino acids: CASSFVDRNYEQYF. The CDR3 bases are TGCGCCAGCAGCTTTGTCGACAGGAACTACGAGCAGTACTTC.

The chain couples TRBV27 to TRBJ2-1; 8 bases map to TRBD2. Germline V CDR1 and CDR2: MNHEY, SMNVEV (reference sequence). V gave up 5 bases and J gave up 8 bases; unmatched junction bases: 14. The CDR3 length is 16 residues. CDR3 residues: CASSPLSGDFGDEQFF. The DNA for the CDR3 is TGTGCCAGCAGTCCCCTTAGCGGGGACTTTGGGGATGAGCAGTTCTTC.

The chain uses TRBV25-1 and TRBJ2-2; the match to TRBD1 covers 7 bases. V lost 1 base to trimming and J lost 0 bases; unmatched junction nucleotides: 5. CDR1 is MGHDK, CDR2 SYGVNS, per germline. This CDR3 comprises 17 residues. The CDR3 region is CASSEWEGGANTGELFF. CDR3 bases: TGTGCCAGCAGTGAATGGGAAGGGGGCGCGAACACCGGGGAGCTGTTTTTT.

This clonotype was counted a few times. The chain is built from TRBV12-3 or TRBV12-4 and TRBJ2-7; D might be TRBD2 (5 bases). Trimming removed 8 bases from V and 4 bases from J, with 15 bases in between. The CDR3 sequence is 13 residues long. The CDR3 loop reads CASGPSTGYEQYF. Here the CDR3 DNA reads TGTGCCAGCGGCCCTAGTACGGGATACGAGCAGTACTTC.

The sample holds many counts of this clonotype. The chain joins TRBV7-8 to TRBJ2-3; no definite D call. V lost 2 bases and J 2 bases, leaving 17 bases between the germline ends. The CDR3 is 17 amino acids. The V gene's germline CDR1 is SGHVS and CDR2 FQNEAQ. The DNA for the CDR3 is TGTGCCAGCAGCTTAAAGGGTGCCCTGGTGTTCACAGATACGCAGTATTTT. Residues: CASSLKGALVFTDTQYF.

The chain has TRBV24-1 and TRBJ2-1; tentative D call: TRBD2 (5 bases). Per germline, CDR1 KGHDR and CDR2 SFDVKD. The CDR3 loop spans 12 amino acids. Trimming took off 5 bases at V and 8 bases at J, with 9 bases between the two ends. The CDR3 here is CATSAWGDEQFF. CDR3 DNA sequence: TGTGCCACCAGTGCATGGGGAGATGAGCAGTTCTTC.

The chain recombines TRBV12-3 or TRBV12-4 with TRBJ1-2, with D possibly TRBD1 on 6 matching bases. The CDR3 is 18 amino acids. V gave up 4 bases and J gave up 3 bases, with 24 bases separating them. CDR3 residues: CASSSGTGGEDRDYGYTF. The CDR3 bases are TGTGCCAGCAGTTCGGGGACGGGGGGCGAGGATCGTGACTATGGCTACACCTTC.